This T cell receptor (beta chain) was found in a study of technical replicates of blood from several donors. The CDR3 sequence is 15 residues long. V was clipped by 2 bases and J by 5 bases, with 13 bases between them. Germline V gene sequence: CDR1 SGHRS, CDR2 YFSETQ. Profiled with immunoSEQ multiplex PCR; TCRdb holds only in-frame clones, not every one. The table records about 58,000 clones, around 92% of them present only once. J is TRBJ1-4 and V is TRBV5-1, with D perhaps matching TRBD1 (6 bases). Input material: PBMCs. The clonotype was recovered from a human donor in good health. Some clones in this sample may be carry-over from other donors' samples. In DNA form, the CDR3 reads TGCGCCAGCAGCTTCGCGGCAGGGGACAATGAAAAACTGTTTTTT. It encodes CASSFAAGDNEKLFF.